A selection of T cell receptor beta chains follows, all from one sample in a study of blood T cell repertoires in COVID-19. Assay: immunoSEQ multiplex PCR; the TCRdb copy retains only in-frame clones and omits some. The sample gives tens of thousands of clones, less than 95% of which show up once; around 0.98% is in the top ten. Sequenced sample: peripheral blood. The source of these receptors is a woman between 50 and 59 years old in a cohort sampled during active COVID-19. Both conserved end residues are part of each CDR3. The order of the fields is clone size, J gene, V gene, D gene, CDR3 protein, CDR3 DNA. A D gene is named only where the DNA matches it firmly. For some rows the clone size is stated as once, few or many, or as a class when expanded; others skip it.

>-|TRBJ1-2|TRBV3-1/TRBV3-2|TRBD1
CASSPSRTGRNGYTF
TGTGCCAGCAGCCCCTCCCGGACAGGGCGGAATGGCTACACCTTC
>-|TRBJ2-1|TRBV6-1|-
CASSEAGGQHYNEQFF
TGTGCCAGCAGTGAAGCCGGCGGGCAGCACTACAATGAGCAGTTCTTC
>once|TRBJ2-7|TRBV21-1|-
CASSSPEASSYEQYF
TGTGCCAGCAGCTCCCCCGAGGCGTCATCCTACGAGCAGTACTTC
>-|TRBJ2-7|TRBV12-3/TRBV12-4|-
CASSPPFYEQYF
TGTGCCAGCAGTCCCCCCTTCTACGAGCAGTACTTC
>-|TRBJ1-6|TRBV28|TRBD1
CASTLAGGDHSPLHF
TGTGCCAGCACCTTGGCAGGGGGCGATCATTCACCCCTCCACTTT
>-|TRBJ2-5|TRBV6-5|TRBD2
CASSWTSGSPQETQYF
TGTGCCAGCAGTTGGACTAGCGGGAGCCCCCAAGAGACCCAGTACTTC
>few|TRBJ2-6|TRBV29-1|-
CSVGAGGSGANVLTF
TGCAGCGTTGGGGCAGGAGGTAGTGGGGCCAACGTCCTGACTTTC
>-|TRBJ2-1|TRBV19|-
CASSPRGSSDNEQFF
TGTGCCAGTAGTCCGCGAGGGTCCAGTGACAATGAGCAGTTCTTC
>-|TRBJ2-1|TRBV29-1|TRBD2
CSVDGRPYNEQFF
TGCAGCGTTGACGGGAGGCCTTACAATGAGCAGTTCTTC
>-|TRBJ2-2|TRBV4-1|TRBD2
CASSLRLAGNTGELFF
TGCGCCAGCAGCCTACGACTAGCGGGGAACACCGGGGAGCTGTTTTTT
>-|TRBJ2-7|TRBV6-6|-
CASSFSTRSYEQYF
TGTGCCAGCAGTTTCTCGACTCGGTCCTACGAGCAGTACTTC
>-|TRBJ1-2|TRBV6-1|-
CASSEATVTRGEGYTF
TGTGCCAGCAGTGAAGCGACCGTTACTCGGGGGGAAGGCTACACCTTC
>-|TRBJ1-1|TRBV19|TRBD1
CASSIVGTAEAFF
TGTGCCAGTAGTATAGTAGGGACAGCTGAAGCTTTCTTT
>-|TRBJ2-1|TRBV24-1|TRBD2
CATSDLRRGMDMFF
TGTGCCACCAGTGATTTGCGGCGGGGGATGGATATGTTCTTC
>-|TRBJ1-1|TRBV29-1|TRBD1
CSGGGQGGDTEAFF
TGCAGCGGAGGGGGACAGGGGGGAGACACTGAAGCTTTCTTT
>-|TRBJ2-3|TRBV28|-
CASSPRSVTDTQYF
TGTGCCAGCAGTCCTAGGTCGGTAACAGATACGCAGTATTTT
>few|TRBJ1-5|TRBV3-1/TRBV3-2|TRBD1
CASSQDSGTGHNQPQHF
TGTGCCAGCAGCCAAGATTCGGGGACAGGCCACAATCAGCCCCAGCATTTT
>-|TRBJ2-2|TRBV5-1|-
CASSLGGGHTGELFF
TGCGCCAGCAGCTTGGGGGGGGGCCACACCGGGGAGCTGTTTTTT
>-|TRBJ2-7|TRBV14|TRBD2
CASSQDPGLAPSYEQYF
TGTGCCAGCAGCCAAGATCCGGGACTAGCGCCTTCCTACGAGCAGTACTTC
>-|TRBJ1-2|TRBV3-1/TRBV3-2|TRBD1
CASSQDGDRRYGYTF
TGTGCCAGCAGCCAAGATGGGGACAGGCGCTATGGCTACACCTTC
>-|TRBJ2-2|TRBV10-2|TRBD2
CASSESGGRAAGELFF
TGCGCCAGCAGTGAGTCTGGCGGGAGGGCGGCCGGGGAGCTGTTTTTT
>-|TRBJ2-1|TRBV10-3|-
CAISESGGAANDNEQFF
TGTGCCATCAGTGAGTCGGGGGGTGCTGCGAACGACAATGAGCAGTTCTTC
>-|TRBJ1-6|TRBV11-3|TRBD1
CASSPRDRGYQRHSPLHF
TGTGCCAGCAGTCCACGGGACAGGGGCTACCAGCGGCATTCACCCCTCCACTTT
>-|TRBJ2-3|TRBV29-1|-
CSVAVGSSTDTQYF
TGCAGCGTTGCAGTCGGGTCTAGCACAGATACGCAGTATTTT
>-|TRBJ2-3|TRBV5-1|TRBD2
CASSLTERLAGSTDTQYF
TGCGCCAGCAGCTTGACTGAAAGACTAGCGGGCAGCACAGATACGCAGTATTTT
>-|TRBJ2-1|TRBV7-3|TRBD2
CASSLSGLAVDEQFF
TGTGCCAGCAGCCTATCGGGACTAGCGGTCGATGAGCAGTTCTTC
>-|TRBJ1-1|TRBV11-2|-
CASSAPETEAFF
TGTGCCAGCAGCGCCCCGGAGACTGAAGCTTTCTTT
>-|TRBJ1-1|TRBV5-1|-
CASQDGPGREAFF
TGCGCCAGCCAGGATGGCCCAGGGCGTGAAGCTTTCTTT
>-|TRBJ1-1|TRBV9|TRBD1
CASSGTGGHTEAFF
TGTGCCAGCAGCGGAACAGGGGGGCATACTGAAGCTTTCTTT
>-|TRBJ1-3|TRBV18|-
CASSGGLSSGNTIYF
TGTGCCAGCTCAGGAGGACTGTCCTCTGGAAACACCATATATTTT
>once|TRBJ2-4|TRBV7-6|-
CASSSGAIQYF
TGTGCCAGCAGCTCTGGGGCCATTCAGTACTTC
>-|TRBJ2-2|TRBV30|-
CAWSGQITGELFF
TGTGCCTGGAGTGGCCAGATCACCGGGGAGCTGTTTTTT
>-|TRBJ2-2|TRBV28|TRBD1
CASSLGGWGTGDGSGELFF
TGTGCCAGCAGTTTAGGAGGGTGGGGGACAGGGGATGGTTCCGGGGAGCTGTTTTTT
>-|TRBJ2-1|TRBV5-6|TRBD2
CASSSDSGLADNEQFF
TGTGCCAGCAGCTCGGACTCGGGACTAGCGGACAATGAGCAGTTCTTC
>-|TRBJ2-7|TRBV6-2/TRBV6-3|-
CASSGSTYEQYF
TGTGCCAGCAGCGGCAGTACCTACGAGCAGTACTTC
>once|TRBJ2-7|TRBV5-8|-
CASSEYEQYF
TGTGCCAGCAGCGAGTACGAGCAGTACTTC
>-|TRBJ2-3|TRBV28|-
CASSPVGGAGITDTQYF
TGTGCCAGCAGTCCAGTGGGGGGGGCAGGGATCACAGATACGCAGTATTTT
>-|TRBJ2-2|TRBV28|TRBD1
CASSFIQGVRGELFF
TGTGCCAGCAGTTTCATACAGGGGGTCAGGGGGGAGCTGTTTTTT
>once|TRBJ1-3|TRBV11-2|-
CASSPGSENTIYF
TGTGCCAGCAGCCCCGGTTCCGAAAACACCATATATTTT
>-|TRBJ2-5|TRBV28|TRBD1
CASTTGGRAETQYF
TGTGCCAGTACCACAGGGGGCCGTGCGGAGACCCAGTACTTC
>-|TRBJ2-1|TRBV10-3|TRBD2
CAIKPPTSGPSGEQFF
TGTGCCATCAAACCCCCCACTAGCGGCCCTTCTGGTGAGCAGTTCTTC
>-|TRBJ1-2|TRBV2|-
CASSGGRSNYGYTF
TGTGCCAGCAGTGGCGGCCGATCTAACTATGGCTACACCTTC
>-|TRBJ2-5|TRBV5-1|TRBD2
CASSTGLASETQYF
TGCGCCAGCAGCACCGGACTAGCTTCTGAGACCCAGTACTTC
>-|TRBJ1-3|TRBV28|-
CASLAGGRNTIYF
TGTGCTAGTCTAGCGGGGGGCAGAAACACCATATATTTT
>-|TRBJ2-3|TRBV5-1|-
CASSSPLNMMTDTQYF
TGCGCCAGCAGCTCCCCCTTGAACATGATGACAGATACGCAGTATTTT